Shown below are 19 T cell receptor beta chains from a single sample sequenced in a study of shared clonotypes between healthy human individuals. Some clones are missing from TCRdb's copy, which holds only in-frame ones; the method was immunoSEQ multiplex PCR. The sample includes 450,000 to 650,000 clones, roughly four fifths of them seen just once. Source material: PBMCs. These receptors were obtained from a woman between 35 and 50 years old in good health. Some clones in this sample may be carry-over from other donors' samples.

The rearrangement uses TRBV5-1 and TRBJ2-5, with a possible D match to TRBD2 (7 bases). The CDR3 extends over 15 amino acids. The V end lost 4 bases, the J end lost 2 bases, and 15 bases lay between the germline ends. Germline V gene sequence: CDR1 SGHRS, CDR2 YFSETQ. The CDR3 bases are TGCGCCAGCAGCCCGGGCGGGGGCAGTCAAGAGACCCAGTACTTC. Translating gives CASSPGGGSQETQYF.

The chain has TRBV7-6 and TRBJ2-7; 10 bases are a match to TRBD2. CDR1 and CDR2 (germline): SGHVS, FNYEAQ. Trimming at V came to 5 bases and at J to 2 bases, leaving 6 bases not matched to a gene. This CDR3 region has 15 residues. CDR3 sequence reads: CASSLLAGLTYEQYF. DNA of the CDR3: TGTGCCAGCAGCCTACTAGCGGGGCTGACCTACGAGCAGTACTTC.

The CDR3 DNA reads as TGTGCCAGCAGTACCCCCACTAGCGACGTCGATGAGCAGTTCTTC. Encoded protein: CASSTPTSDVDEQFF. The chain employs TRBV21-1 and TRBJ2-1; the table assigns TRBD2, which was not confirmed against the DNA. TRBV21-1 is classified as a pseudogene. This CDR3 region has 15 residues.

This clone has more than one count but fewer than ten. This rearrangement joins TRBV4-1 to TRBJ1-5; D call uncertain. Looked up from germline, CDR1 is MGHRA and CDR2 is YSYEKL. Trimming removed 2 bases at V and 3 bases at J, with 11 bases between. This CDR3 spans 15 amino acids. CDR3 nucleotides: TGCGCCAGCAGCCAAAGGGCTACGTTCAATCAGCCCCAGCATTTT. It codes for CASSQRATFNQPQHF.

As regards this clone: A far larger clone differs by one base, so this is likely a read error. This chain uses TRBV30 with TRBJ1-3; 7 nucleotides line up with TRBD1. Germline lookup yields CDR1 GTSNPN and CDR2 SVGIG (reference sequence). CDR3 length: 13 amino acids. The CDR3 nucleotides read TGTGCCTTAGACAGGGCCTCTGTAAACACCATATATTTT. This sequence encodes CALDRASVNTIYF.

This clone was seen many times. The same CDR3 also results from other DNA sequences found in this sample. The chain uses TRBV18 and TRBJ2-5; a possible D gene is TRBD1 (5 bases). Trimming removed 5 bases from V and 1 base from J, with 8 bases in between. The germline V gene has CDR1 KGHSH and CDR2 LQKENI. CDR3 length: 13 amino acids. The DNA for the CDR3 is TGTGCCAGCTCAGCACAGGCCCAAGAGACCCAGTACTTC. Its translation: CASSAQAQETQYF.

V usage is TRBV5-1 and J usage is TRBJ2-5, with 7 bases aligning to TRBD1. The CDR3 is made up of 15 amino acids. J gave up 5 bases and V 0 bases, and 7 bases lay outside the gene matches. Germline assignment: CDR1 SGHRS and CDR2 YFSETQ. The CDR3 DNA reads as TGCGCCAGCAGCTTGGGTTCAGGGGGTTGGGAGACCCAGTACTTC. This translates into CASSLGSGGWETQYF.

The chain has TRBV28 and TRBJ1-2, with D perhaps matching TRBD1 (5 bases). The germline V gene encodes CDR1 MDHEN and CDR2 SYDVKM. CDR3 size: 13 residues. V was trimmed by 11 bases and J by 7 bases, leaving 20 bases between them. The CDR3 reads CAGGAELIGGYTF. The CDR3 bases are TGTGCCGGTGGGGCAGAACTCATTGGTGGCTACACCTTC.

The sample holds one count of this clone. A much larger clone differs from this one at a single base, so this may be a read error. This chain connects TRBV5-8 to TRBJ1-1; weak D call: TRBD1 (5 bases). The V end lost 1 base, the J end lost 7 bases, and 14 bases lay between the germline ends. This CDR3 contains 14 residues. Per the germline V gene, CDR1 is SGHTS and CDR2 is YDEGEE. Here the CDR3 DNA reads TGTGCCAGCAGCTTGAGGGGTCTGGGCATTGAAGCTTTCTTT. Residues: CASSLRGLGIEAFF.

This chain uses TRBV25-1 with TRBJ1-1; D gene uncertain. CDR1 and CDR2 (germline): MGHDK, SYGVNS. The CDR3 totals 14 residues. V shed 5 bases and J shed 5 bases, with 15 bases lying between them. The DNA for the CDR3 is TGTGCCAGCAGTAACCAGCCCCTGGAAACTGAAGCTTTCTTT. This sequence encodes CASSNQPLETEAFF.

CDR3 residues: CASSSLRGGSKETQYF. DNA of the CDR3: TGCGCCAGCAGCTCCCTCCGGGGGGGGTCGAAAGAGACCCAGTACTTC. The V gene is TRBV5-1, the J gene TRBJ2-5; 8 nucleotides match TRBD2. CDR1 is SGHRS and CDR2 is YFSETQ in the germline V gene. The ends lost 3 bases at V and 3 bases at J; junction bases unmatched: 10. This CDR3 contains 16 residues.

The V call is TRBV27, the J call TRBJ2-1; a weak D match, TRBD1 (6 bases). With 2 bases removed from V and 1 base from J, the gap between germline ends came to 9 bases. The CDR3 has 15 residues. Germline assignment: CDR1 MNHEY and CDR2 SMNVEV (reference sequence). The CDR3 DNA is TGTGCCAGCAGTTTAAGTAGGGGGTCCTACAATGAGCAGTTCTTC. Amino acids: CASSLSRGSYNEQFF.

The chain combines TRBV5-1 with TRBJ1-3; 9 bases map to TRBD1. The germline gives CDR1 SGHRS, CDR2 YFSETQ. CDR3 length: 16 residues. V lost 1 base to trimming and J lost 2 bases; unmatched junction nucleotides: 4. As DNA, the CDR3 is TGCGCCAGCAGCTTGTCGGGACAGGGAACTGGAAACACCATATATTTT. Its translation is CASSLSGQGTGNTIYF. Drawing the rest from reference TRBV5-1 and TRBJ1-3, the complete variable domain is KAGVTQTPRYLIKTRGQQVTLSCSPISGHRSVSWYQQTPGQGLQFLFEYFSETQRNKGNFPGRFSGRQFSNSRSEMNVSTLELGDSALYLCASSLSGQGTGNTIYFGEGSWLTVV.

The CDR3 DNA follows: TGTGCCAGCAGTCCGAGGGACAGGGGGCTCTATGGCTACACCTTC. It specifies CASSPRDRGLYGYTF. This sequence joins TRBV28 and TRBJ1-2, with 12 bases matching TRBD1. The CDR3 covers 15 residues. V shed 5 bases, J shed 4 bases, and the junction held 5 bases outside the gene matches. Germline assignment: CDR1 MDHEN and CDR2 SYDVKM.

The rearrangement joins TRBV19 to TRBJ1-1; D gene uncertain. Germline-derived CDR1 and CDR2 are LNHDA and SQIVND (reference sequence). Trimming shortened V by 1 base and J by 3 bases, and 6 bases separated the two germline ends. This CDR3 has 13 amino acids. As DNA, the CDR3 is TGTGCCAGTAGTATAGCCGGAGACACTGAAGCTTTCTTT. Protein: CASSIAGDTEAFF.

The chain is built from TRBV15 and TRBJ1-6; unclear D gene. The CDR3 totals 13 residues. Germline loops: CDR1 LNHNV, CDR2 YYDKDF (reference sequence). V shed 1 base and J shed 11 bases, with 9 bases lying between them. The DNA of the CDR3 is TGTGCCACCAGCAGAGGGAGGTTGGCACCCCTCCACTTT. Its translation: CATSRGRLAPLHF.

Concerning this clone itself: This likely stems from a read error, as it lies one base from a far larger clone. The chain combines TRBV29-1 with TRBJ1-5, with D possibly matching TRBD1 (6 bases). The CDR3 runs to 13 residues. Per the germline V gene, CDR1 is SQVTM and CDR2 is ANQGSEA. V lost 4 bases and J 5 bases, leaving 12 bases between the germline ends. CDR3 sequence (DNA): TGCAGCGTTGCGGGCAGGGGCGATCAGCCCCAGCATTTT. Amino acids: CSVAGRGDQPQHF.

The chain recombines TRBV4-2 with TRBJ2-3; D ambiguous. The CDR3 consists of 18 residues. Trimming cost V 0 bases and J 2 bases, with 18 bases left between them. Germline lookup yields CDR1 LGHNA and CDR2 YNFKEQ. The CDR3 here is CASSQENRLGILTDTQYF. The DNA for the CDR3 is TGTGCCAGCAGCCAAGAGAACCGACTGGGGATCCTCACAGATACGCAGTATTTT.

This chain connects TRBV7-2 to TRBJ2-7, with unresolved D. Germline CDR1 reads SGHTA; CDR2 reads FQGNSA. The V end lost 5 bases, the J end lost 2 bases, and 13 bases lay between the germline ends. This CDR3 spans 14 amino acids. The chain's CDR3 is CASSAPGSTYEQYF. As DNA, the CDR3 is TGTGCCAGCAGCGCACCCGGGTCCACCTACGAGCAGTACTTC.